This T cell receptor (beta chain) stems from a study of lymphopenia after photon versus proton radiotherapy. Trimming took 2 bases from V and 9 from J, leaving 5 bases between them. Germline lookup yields CDR1 MNHEY and CDR2 SMNVEV (reference sequence). This CDR3 is built from 11 residues. Sequenced by immunoSEQ multiplex PCR; TCRdb stores in-frame clones only, minus some. The sample has some 30,000 clones, around 90% seen once. The source was peripheral blood, collected from a patient treated with proton-based radiotherapy. This TCR derives from a woman aged 60-70 years with cholangiocarcinoma. Some clones in this sample may be carry-over from other donors' samples. The chain joins TRBV27 to TRBJ2-1, with D hard to call. The CDR3 DNA follows: TGTGCCAGCAGTTTAGGGGTTGAGCAGTTCTTC. Its protein product is CASSLGVEQFF.